The clone carrying this T cell receptor beta chain was picked up a small number of times. Its antigen is not known. Each CDR3 protein gets one entry after TCRdb re-called the reads with MiXCR. Of tens of thousands of distinct CDR3 sequences listed, around 18% are singletons. This record comes from a study of T cell repertoires in cytomegalovirus infection. Study-level results: Clonotypes of TCR beta that were HLA-C-restricted and CMV-specific dominated the ex vivo response.

The sequenced sample was CD8+ T cells from cultured PBMCs, obtained from culture after CMV antigen stimulation. The receptor comes from a human donor in good health (CMV status not recorded). Some clones in this sample may be carry-over from other donors' samples.

The CDR3: CASRLGNTIYF. The CDR3 bases are TGTGCCAGCCGCCTGGGAAACACCATATATTTT. This chain links TRBV27 with TRBJ1-3; D is unresolved. The CDR3 extends over 11 amino acids. V was clipped by 8 bases and J by 4 bases, with 6 bases between them. Germline CDR1 is MNHEY and CDR2 is SMNVEV (reference sequence).